This entry lists 2 T cell receptor beta chains sequenced from one sample in a study of blood T cell repertoires in COVID-19. Only in-frame clones appear in the TCRdb table, and some are missing; sequencing was by immunoSEQ multiplex PCR. This table has around 45,000 clones, roughly 89% appearing once. Sequencing used peripheral blood. These receptors came from a man aged 55-75 years with active COVID-19.

V gene TRBV5-1 combines with J gene TRBJ1-6; 8 nucleotides match TRBD1. The CDR3 length is 16 residues. Germline lookup yields CDR1 SGHRS and CDR2 YFSETQ. V trimming: 0 bases; J trimming: 10 bases; junction bases outside the gene matches: 9. The CDR3 reads CASSLGQGARESPLHF. The CDR3 DNA reads TGCGCCAGCAGCTTGGGTCAGGGGGCGAGGGAATCACCCCTCCACTTT.

This clone was recorded a few times. This chain uses TRBV5-5 with TRBJ2-2; 8 nucleotides line up with TRBD2. From germline, CDR1 is SGHKS and CDR2 YYEKEE (reference sequence). With V trimmed by 3 bases and J by 1 base, 5 bases remained unmatched. CDR3 size: 16 residues. The CDR3 sequence: CASSSGRGVNTGELFF. As DNA, the CDR3 is TGTGCCAGCAGCTCGGGGCGGGGGGTGAACACCGGGGAGCTGTTTTTT.